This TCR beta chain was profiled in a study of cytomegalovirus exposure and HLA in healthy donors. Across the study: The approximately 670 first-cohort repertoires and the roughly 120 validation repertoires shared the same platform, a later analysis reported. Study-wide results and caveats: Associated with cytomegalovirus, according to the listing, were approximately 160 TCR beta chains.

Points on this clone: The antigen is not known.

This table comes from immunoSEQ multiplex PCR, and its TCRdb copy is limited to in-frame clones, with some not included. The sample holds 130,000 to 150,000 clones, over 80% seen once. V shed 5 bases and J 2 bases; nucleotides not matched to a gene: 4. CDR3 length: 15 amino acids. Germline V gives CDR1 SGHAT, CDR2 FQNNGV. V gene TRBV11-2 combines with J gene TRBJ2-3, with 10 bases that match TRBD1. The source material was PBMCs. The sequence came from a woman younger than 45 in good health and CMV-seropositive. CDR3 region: CASSPDRGPTDTQYF. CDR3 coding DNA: TGTGCCAGCAGCCCCGACAGGGGGCCCACAGATACGCAGTATTTT.